A selection of T cell receptor beta chains follows, all from one sample in a study of human T cells and chemical hapten exposure. TCRdb reprocessed the RACE reads with MiXCR, giving one entry per CDR3 protein. The sample consists of tens of thousands of distinct CDR3 sequences, 9.5% to 14% of them appearing once. This material consisted of whole blood, taken in connection with sensitization to the hapten diphenylcyclopropenone (DPC). The receptors were gathered from a woman in her fifties or sixties with alopecia areata. Some clones in this sample may be carry-over from other donors' samples. Each CDR3 is given with its conserved first and last residue. The order of the fields is J gene, CDR3 length, V gene, D gene, clone size, CDR3 protein, CDR3 DNA. The D gene is left open where the match is weak. For some rows the clone size is stated as once, few or many, or as a class when expanded; others skip it.

>TRBJ1-4|15|TRBV30|.|many
CAWSVGGHGYEKLFF
TGTGCCTGGAGTGTAGGGGGACACGGATACGAAAAACTGTTTTTT
>TRBJ1-2|16|TRBV6-4|TRBD1|many
CASSAGAGGSGYGYTF
TGTGCCAGCAGCGCAGGGGCAGGGGGCAGCGGCTATGGCTACACCTTC
>TRBJ2-1|15|TRBV6-4|.|few
CASSDSSGSAHEQFF
TGTGCCAGCAGTGACTCGAGTGGGTCCGCTCACGAGCAGTTCTTC
>TRBJ1-6|14|TRBV18|.|.
CASSLGRSNSPLHF
TGTGCCAGCTCCCTGGGACGGTCAAATTCACCCCTCCACTTT
>TRBJ1-5|13|TRBV19|.|many
CASTALTGGPQHF
TGTGCCAGTACCGCCTTGACCGGAGGGCCCCAGCATTTT
>TRBJ2-7|12|TRBV29-1|.|many
CSVRTVTGEQYF
TGCAGCGTTCGGACAGTAACGGGCGAGCAGTACTTC
>TRBJ2-7|13|TRBV14|TRBD1|.
CASSRQGSHEQYF
TGTGCCAGCAGCCGACAGGGTTCCCACGAGCAGTACTTC
>TRBJ2-7|12|TRBV6-2/TRBV6-3|.|many
CASSDVTYEQYF
TGTGCCAGCAGCGACGTCACCTACGAGCAGTACTTC
>TRBJ1-2|17|TRBV27|.|few
CASSPRGASQGGDGYTF
TGTGCCAGCAGTCCCCGGGGGGCCTCACAGGGAGGGGATGGCTACACCTTC
>TRBJ1-2|15|TRBV5-1|TRBD1|.
CASSLSGQRNYGYTF
TGCGCCAGCAGCTTGTCGGGACAGCGGAACTATGGCTACACCTTC
>TRBJ2-5|16|TRBV4-3|.|.
CASSQASPLGGETQYF
TGCGCCAGCAGCCAAGCTAGTCCACTAGGAGGAGAGACCCAGTACTTC
>TRBJ1-5|13|TRBV7-2|.|.
CASSFDTGSPQHF
TGTGCCAGCAGCTTTGATACAGGGTCGCCCCAGCATTTT
>TRBJ2-3|12|TRBV6-2/TRBV6-3|.|many
CASRPGGPAQYF
TGTGCCAGCAGACCAGGGGGGCCGGCGCAGTATTTT
>TRBJ2-3|17|TRBV6-5|.|many
CASYSLRRGADAYTQYF
TGTGCCAGCTACTCCCTCCGGCGAGGGGCAGATGCATATACGCAGTATTTT
>TRBJ2-7|11|TRBV29-1|.|few
CSVESGARRDF
TGCAGCGTTGAGAGTGGCGCCCGCCGGGACTTC
>TRBJ2-7|12|TRBV5-1|.|many
CASSNVDYEQYF
TGCGCCAGCAGCAACGTTGACTACGAGCAGTACTTC
>TRBJ1-3|13|TRBV3-1|.|many
CASSQGVADTIYF
TGTGCCAGCAGCCAAGGGGTGGCGGACACCATATATTTT
>TRBJ2-5|15|TRBV20-1|TRBD2|.
CSARPDAGAQETQYF
TGCAGTGCTCGTCCGGACGCGGGAGCTCAAGAGACCCAGTACTTC
>TRBJ2-1|15|TRBV12-5|.|many
CASGLVLGQGNEQFF
TGTGCTAGTGGTTTGGTACTTGGGCAGGGGAATGAGCAGTTCTTC
>TRBJ1-3|15|TRBV5-5|.|.
CASSLEGSAGNTIYF
TGTGCCAGCAGCTTGGAGGGTTCGGCTGGAAACACCATATATTTT
>TRBJ2-1|19|TRBV20-1|TRBD2|few
CSAHSLLAGGRNRIGEQFF
TGCAGTGCCCACTCTTTACTAGCGGGAGGGCGGAATCGAATAGGGGAGCAGTTCTTC
>TRBJ2-5|18|TRBV28|TRBD2|.
CASSLSGLAGGLGETQYF
TGTGCCAGCAGTTTATCGGGACTAGCGGGAGGGCTTGGGGAGACCCAGTACTTC
>TRBJ1-5|18|TRBV28|.|many
CASSLTPPGANGNQPQHF
TGTGCCAGCAGTTTAACCCCTCCGGGGGCGAATGGCAATCAGCCCCAGCATTTT
>TRBJ2-7|16|TRBV11-2|TRBD2|.
CASSFPLAGRSYEQYF
TGTGCCAGCAGCTTCCCTCTAGCGGGACGCTCCTACGAGCAGTACTTC
>TRBJ2-7|11|TRBV3-1|.|.
CASSRMGEQYF
TGTGCCAGCAGCCGTATGGGCGAGCAGTACTTC
>TRBJ2-7|16|TRBV28|TRBD2|few
CASTPGGSKSPYEQYF
TGTGCCAGCACTCCTGGCGGGAGTAAAAGCCCCTACGAGCAGTACTTC
>TRBJ2-2|14|TRBV29-1|.|few
CSVARQGRDGELFF
TGCAGCGTTGCCCGACAGGGGAGGGACGGGGAGCTGTTTTTT
>TRBJ2-1|14|TRBV6-5|.|many
CASSYSRGSNEQFF
TGTGCCAGCAGTTACTCACGGGGAAGCAATGAGCAGTTCTTC
>TRBJ2-1|15|TRBV7-2|TRBD2|few
CASSLLGTRYNEQFF
TGTGCCAGCAGTCTACTCGGGACTAGATACAATGAGCAGTTCTTC
>TRBJ2-3|14|TRBV11-2|.|many
CASSPQTWTDTQYF
TGTGCCAGCAGCCCTCAGACTTGGACAGATACGCAGTATTTT
>TRBJ1-2|15|TRBV3-1|.|few
CASSQPILGDYGYTF
TGTGCCAGCAGCCAACCCATCCTAGGGGACTATGGCTACACCTTC